The TCR beta chain described here comes from a study of cytomegalovirus exposure and HLA in healthy donors. Study-level findings and limits: An ancestry cluster, one associated with Asian ancestry, reportedly showed fewer N-insertions than the roughly 700-donor mean in a later analysis. A later analysis reported that several of the most significant clusters appeared to be linked to common viral pathogens, among them Epstein-Barr virus. A later analysis associated 15,000 or so TCR beta sequences with HLA alleles at a 0.05 false discovery rate.

In the case of this clone: Its target is unknown.

Donors showed nominal health when sampled, although they likely had unrecorded immune exposures. In the PCR, 60 Vbeta and 13 Jbeta primers were used. TCRdb keeps only in-frame clones here, not all; method: immunoSEQ multiplex PCR. The sample gives about 120,000 clones, about 10% of which show up once; under 6% is in the top ten. The V end was cut by 4 bases, the J end by 4 bases, with 9 bases between. The CDR3 runs 13 residues. Germline-derived CDR1 and CDR2 are SGHRS and YFSETQ. The clonotype originates from a woman aged 18-29 years in good health and CMV-seropositive. The genes are TRBV5-1 and TRBJ1-5, with D tentatively TRBD1 (5 bases). The specimen sequenced was PBMCs. DNA of the CDR3: TGCGCCAGCAGCCCGACAGTGAATCAGCCCCAGCATTTT. Its protein product is CASSPTVNQPQHF.